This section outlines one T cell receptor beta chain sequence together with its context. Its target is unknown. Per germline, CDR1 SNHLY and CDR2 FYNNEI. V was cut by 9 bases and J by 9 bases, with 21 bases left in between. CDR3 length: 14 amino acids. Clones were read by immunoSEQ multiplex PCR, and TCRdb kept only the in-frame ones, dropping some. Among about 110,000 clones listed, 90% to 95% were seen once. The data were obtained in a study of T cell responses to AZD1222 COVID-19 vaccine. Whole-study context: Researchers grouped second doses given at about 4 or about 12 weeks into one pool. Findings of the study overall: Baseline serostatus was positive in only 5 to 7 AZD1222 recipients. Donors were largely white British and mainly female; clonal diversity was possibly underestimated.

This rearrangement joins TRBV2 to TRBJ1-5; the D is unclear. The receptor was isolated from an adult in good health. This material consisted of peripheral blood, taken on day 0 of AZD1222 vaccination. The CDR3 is CASCSGEFDLPQHF. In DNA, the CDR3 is TGTGCCAGTTGTAGCGGAGAATTTGACCTGCCCCAGCATTTT.